This TCR beta chain was identified in a study of neurological immune-mediated disorders. The time point was: longitudinal time-point 1 (baseline). It was from 2 million PBMCs stored at -80 C that the unsorted libraries were obtained. This clonotype was recorded many times. The CDR3 contains 17 residues. V lost 6 bases and J lost 0, with 19 bases in between. Synthesis of cDNA used 5'RACE (with 10-nucleotide random UMIs). TCRdb re-analysed the 5' RACE reads in MiXCR, keeping a single row per CDR3 protein. The table lists tens of thousands of distinct CDR3 sequences, around a tenth of them singletons. The chain employs TRBV12-3 or TRBV12-4 and TRBJ2-3; TRBD2 is a possible D gene (6 bases). The sequence came from a male donor with HTLV-1-associated myelopathy (HAM/TSP). The specimen sequenced was PBMCs. This CDR3 is CASSRGRLGLSTDTQYF. The CDR3 coding sequence is TGTGCCAGCAGCCGGGGGAGACTGGGTCTCAGCACAGATACGCAGTATTTT.